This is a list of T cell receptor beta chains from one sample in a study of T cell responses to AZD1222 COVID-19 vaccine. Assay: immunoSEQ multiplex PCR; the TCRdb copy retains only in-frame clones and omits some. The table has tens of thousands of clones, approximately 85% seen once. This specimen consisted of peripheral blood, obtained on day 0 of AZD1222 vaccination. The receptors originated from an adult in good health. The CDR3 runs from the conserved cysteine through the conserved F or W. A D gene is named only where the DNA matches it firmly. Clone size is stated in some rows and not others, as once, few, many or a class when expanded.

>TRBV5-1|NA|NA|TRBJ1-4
TGCGCCAGCAGCTTGAACACGGGTGATGGTGAAAAACTGTTTTTT
CASSLNTGDGEKLFF
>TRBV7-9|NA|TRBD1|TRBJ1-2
TGTGCCAGCAGCTTCCACAGGGGGCAATCGGGCTACACCTTC
CASSFHRGQSGYTF
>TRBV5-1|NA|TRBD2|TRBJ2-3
TGCGCCAGCAGCTTCGACTCACGGGGGGGCGGTAATACGCAGTATTTT
CASSFDSRGGGNTQYF
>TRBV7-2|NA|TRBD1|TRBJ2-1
TGTGCCAGCAGCTCCGGGACAGGGGGGCCCAATGAGCAGTTCTTC
CASSSGTGGPNEQFF
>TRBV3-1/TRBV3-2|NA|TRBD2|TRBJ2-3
TGTGCCAGCAGCACCCACCAGGCTAGCGGGGGCAGCACAGATACGCAGTATTTT
CASSTHQASGGSTDTQYF
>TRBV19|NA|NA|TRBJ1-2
TGTGCCAGTAGTATCCCCGCGGGAAGGGGCTATGGCTACACCTTC
CASSIPAGRGYGYTF
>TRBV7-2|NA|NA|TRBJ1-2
TGTGCCAGCAGCCCGACCCCTCCGGATTCTAACTATGGCTACACCTTC
CASSPTPPDSNYGYTF
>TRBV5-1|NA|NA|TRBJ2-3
TGCGCCAGCGGAGCGGGTACAGATACGCAGTATTTT
CASGAGTDTQYF
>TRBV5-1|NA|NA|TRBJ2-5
TGCGCCAGCAGCTTGCCCCAAGAGACCCAGTACTTC
CASSLPQETQYF
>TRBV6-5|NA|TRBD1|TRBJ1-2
TGTGCCAGCAGAGACAGGGACACTAACTATGGCTACACCTTC
CASRDRDTNYGYTF
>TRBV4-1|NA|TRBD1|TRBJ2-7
TGCGCCAGCAGCCCGGGGGACAGGGGATCCTACGAGCAGTACTTC
CASSPGDRGSYEQYF
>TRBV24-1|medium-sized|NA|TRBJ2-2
TGTGCCACCGGGCCGGGGGCCGGGGGGGAGCTGTTTTTT
CATGPGAGGELFF
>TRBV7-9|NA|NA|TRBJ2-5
TGTGCCAGCAGCCGTTTAGAGACCCAGTACTTC
CASSRLETQYF
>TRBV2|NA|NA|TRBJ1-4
TGTGCCAGCGTCCGGGACATGACAGAAAAACTGTTTTTT
CASVRDMTEKLFF
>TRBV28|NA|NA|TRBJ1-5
TGTGCCACCCTGAGGGGAAGTCAGCCCCAGCATTTT
CATLRGSQPQHF
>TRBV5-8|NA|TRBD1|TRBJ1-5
TGTGCCAGCAGCGAGACAGGGGGCACGGATCAGCCCCAGCATTTT
CASSETGGTDQPQHF
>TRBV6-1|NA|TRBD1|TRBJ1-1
TGTGCCAGCAGTCAGACAGGGAGGGCGACTGAAGCTTTCTTT
CASSQTGRATEAFF
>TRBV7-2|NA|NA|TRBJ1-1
TGTGCCAGCAGCTCCCAGGGGCCGGGTACTGAAGCTTTCTTT
CASSSQGPGTEAFF
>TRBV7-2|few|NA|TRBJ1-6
TGTGCCAGCAGCTTAGCGGGACTTAATTCACCCCTCCACTTT
CASSLAGLNSPLHF
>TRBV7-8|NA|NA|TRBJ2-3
TGTGCCAGCAGCTCCCAGGGCCATAGCACAGATACGCAGTATTTT
CASSSQGHSTDTQYF
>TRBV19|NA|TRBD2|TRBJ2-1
TGTGCCAGTAGTATTGATGCCACGGGACTAGCGGGTAATGAGCAGTTCTTC
CASSIDATGLAGNEQFF
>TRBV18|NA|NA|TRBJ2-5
TGTGCCAGCTCTCGCAAAAACCAAGAGACCCAGTACTTC
CASSRKNQETQYF
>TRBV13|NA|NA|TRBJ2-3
TGTGCCAGCAGCCCAGGGGAGTTTTTCGGCACAGATACGCAGTATTTT
CASSPGEFFGTDTQYF
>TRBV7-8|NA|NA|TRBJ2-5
TGTGCCAGCAGCCCCCCTTCAGAGACCCAGTACTTC
CASSPPSETQYF
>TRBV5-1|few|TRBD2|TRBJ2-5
TGCGCCAGCAGCCTGGGGCTAGCGGCCCAAGAGACCCAGTACTTC
CASSLGLAAQETQYF
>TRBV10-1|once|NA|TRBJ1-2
TGCGCCACCTTAGAGCCCTCTGAATATGGCTACACCTTC
CATLEPSEYGYTF
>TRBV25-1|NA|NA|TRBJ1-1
TGTGCCAGCAGTTCCTCAGGGTGGAACACTGAAGCTTTCTTT
CASSSSGWNTEAFF
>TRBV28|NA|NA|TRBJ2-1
TGTGCCAGCAGCCAACTAGCTACCAATGAGCAGTTCTTC
CASSQLATNEQFF
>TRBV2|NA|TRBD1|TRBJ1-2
TGTGCCAGCAGTGAAGGGCAGGGGGCCCTTTCTAGAGGCTACACCTTC
CASSEGQGALSRGYTF
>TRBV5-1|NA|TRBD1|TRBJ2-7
TGCGCCAGCAGCTCCTCAGCGGGACAGGGTGGGGAGCAGTACTTC
CASSSSAGQGGEQYF
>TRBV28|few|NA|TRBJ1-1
TGTGCCAGCAGTTTAGTGCTGAACACTGAAGCTTTCTTT
CASSLVLNTEAFF
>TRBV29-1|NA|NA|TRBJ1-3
TGCAGCGTTGCTAGATCCAATAGTGGAAACACCATATATTTT
CSVARSNSGNTIYF